Sequencing of this T cell receptor (beta chain) was carried out in a study of Ad26.COV2.S vaccination and SARS-CoV-2 variants. The wider study: Enrollment placed the donor in the COV1001 Ad26.COV2.S trial arm. The authors gave Ad26.COV2.S intramuscularly, either once or twice 56 days apart.

TCRdb's copy holds only in-frame clones and misses some; the assay was immunoSEQ multiplex PCR. In the table there are 300,000 to 400,000 clones, approximately 86% of which are singletons. Treatment given: some 20 received Ad26.COV2.S at low or high dose, single or two shots; 5 received placebo; per-sample allocation not given. Day 63 following the first vaccine or placebo injection was when the samples were taken. The source of this sequence is a person aged 18-60 years who received the Ad26.COV2.S COVID-19 vaccine or a placebo. Specimen: peripheral blood, collected in a trial of Ad26.COV2.S vaccine versus placebo.

The CDR3 DNA reads TGTGCCACCAGCCGACAGGAAGACACTGAAGCTTTCTTT. Amino acid sequence: CATSRQEDTEAFF. The rearrangement uses TRBV10-3 and TRBJ1-1; tentative D call: TRBD1 (6 bases). Germline V gene lookup returns CDR1 ENHRY and CDR2 SYGVKD. CDR3 length equals 13 residues. V lost 10 bases to trimming and J lost 3 bases, with 15 bases between them.